The 15 T cell receptor beta chains presented below share a single source sample, sequenced in a study of CD8+CD57+ T cells in acquired aplastic anemia. For CDR3 and TCR beta VDJ profiling, genomic DNA was the template used. One entry per CDR3 protein results from TCRdb running MiXCR on the reads. The repertoire consists of 300,000 or so distinct CDR3 sequences, with roughly three fifths occurring once and the leading ten covering roughly 8%. The sample was sorted CD4+, CD8+, or CD8+CD57+ T cells (not recorded which) from PBMCs. All receptors come from a human donor with severe aplastic anemia or a healthy control (not recorded which).

This chain connects TRBV5-1 to TRBJ1-2, with D tentatively TRBD1 (6 bases). Germline CDR1 reads SGHRS; CDR2 reads YFSETQ. The CDR3 runs to 15 residues. Between the trimmed V and J ends, which lost 1 base and 0 bases, there was a span of 10 bases. In DNA form, the CDR3 reads TGCGCCAGCAGCTTGTGGGGGGGCACTAACTATGGCTACACCTTC. This codes for CASSLWGGTNYGYTF.

This clonotype was recorded many times. J is TRBJ1-3 and V is TRBV5-1; TRBD1 agrees at 7 bases. CDR1 and CDR2 (germline): SGHRS, YFSETQ. V lost 4 bases and J lost 4; bases outside the gene matches: 11. The CDR3 spans 16 residues. CDR3 nucleotides: TGCGCCAGCAGCCCGGATAGACAGGGTCCCGGAAACACCATATATTTT. This translates into CASSPDRQGPGNTIYF.

This rearrangement joins TRBV14 to TRBJ1-2, with a tentative D call TRBD1 (5 bases). The germline V and J ends were trimmed by 1 base and 0 bases, with 12 bases remaining between them. This CDR3 is 16 amino acids long. Germline CDR1 and CDR2: SGHDN and FVKESK. The DNA for the CDR3 is TGTGCCAGCAGCCAAGTTCAGGGCGAAGCTAACTATGGCTACACCTTC. As protein: CASSQVQGEANYGYTF.

Comment on this clonotype: Given a much more abundant clone one base away, this may be a read error. The rearrangement joins TRBV7-8 to TRBJ2-7; no definite D call. Germline lookup yields CDR1 SGHVS and CDR2 FQNEAQ. This CDR3 comprises 11 residues. Deletions cut 5 bases from V and 3 bases from J, with 5 bases between. The CDR3 coding sequence is TGTGCCAGCAGCCAAGTCTACGAGCAGTACTTC. It encodes CASSQVYEQYF.

This clonotype was observed many times. This chain links TRBV9 with TRBJ2-1; 9 nucleotides align to TRBD2. V was pared by 0 bases and J by 3 bases, with 1 base of the junction left unmatched. This CDR3 contains 15 residues. Germline CDR1 is SGDLS and CDR2 is YYNGEE. CDR3 bases: TGTGCCAGCAGCGTAGAGCGGGGGGACTACAATGAGCAGTTCTTC. This codes for CASSVERGDYNEQFF.

The table lists this clonotype with many counts. V is TRBV6-5 and J is TRBJ2-1; a weak D match, TRBD2 (7 bases). The V gene lost 7 bases and the J gene lost 6 bases, with 19 bases spanning the gap. This CDR3 has 15 amino acids. Per the germline V gene, CDR1 is MNHEY and CDR2 is SVGAGI. The CDR3 spells CASTDRRGATNEQFF. In DNA form, the CDR3 reads TGTGCCAGCACCGATCGACGGGGGGCAACCAATGAGCAGTTCTTC.

This clonotype has a count of ten or more. V gene TRBV19 combines with J gene TRBJ1-5; D is unclear. Trimming shortened V by 5 bases and J by 3 bases, and 11 bases separated the two germline ends. The CDR3 extends over 14 amino acids. Germline lookup yields CDR1 LNHDA and CDR2 SQIVND (reference sequence). CDR3 region: CASSVQAFNQPQHF. Here the CDR3 DNA reads TGTGCCAGTAGTGTGCAGGCTTTCAATCAGCCCCAGCATTTT.

About this clonotype itself: This may stem from a read error, because a much larger clone lies one nucleotide away. This chain links TRBV5-1 with TRBJ2-1; 11 nucleotides match TRBD1. The CDR3 consists of 15 residues. CDR1 and CDR2 (germline): SGHRS, YFSETQ. With 0 bases clipped from V and 11 bases from J, the junction kept 7 bases outside the gene matches. The CDR3 DNA reads as TGCGCCAGCAGCTTGGCCGGACAGGGGGCCCATAAGCAGTTCTTC. It specifies CASSLAGQGAHKQFF.

The chain links TRBV7-2 to TRBJ2-5, with 12 positions matching TRBD1. Unmatched junction bases numbered 8, after V lost 4 bases and J lost 5 bases. In germline, CDR1 is SGHTA, CDR2 FQGNSA. The CDR3 length is 16 residues. The CDR3 sequence is CASSSPGQGAFETQYF. CDR3 nucleotides: TGTGCCAGCAGCTCACCGGGACAGGGGGCTTTTGAGACCCAGTACTTC.

The chain uses TRBV27 and TRBJ2-3, with no clear D. This CDR3 region has 14 residues. Trimming pared 2 bases from V and 2 bases from J, leaving 8 bases between. The germline CDR1 and CDR2 sequences are MNHEY and SMNVEV (reference sequence). This chain's CDR3 is CASSLRQHTDTQYF. The CDR3 bases are TGTGCCAGCAGTTTACGCCAGCACACAGATACGCAGTATTTT.

This clonotype was observed a few times. This rearrangement joins TRBV2 to TRBJ1-6; tentative D call: TRBD1 (5 bases). Germline lookup yields CDR1 SNHLY and CDR2 FYNNEI. The CDR3 loop spans 15 amino acids. V lost 5 bases and J 10 bases, leaving 18 bases between the germline ends. In DNA, the CDR3 is TGTGCCAGCAGTTCACAGGCCCTAGGAGGATCACCCCTCCACTTT. This gives the protein CASSSQALGGSPLHF.

V gene TRBV12-3 or TRBV12-4 combines with J gene TRBJ2-2; 8 bases align to TRBD1. Unmatched junction bases numbered 3, after V lost 6 bases and J lost 3 bases. This CDR3 has 14 residues. The CDR3 DNA reads as TGTGCCAGCAGCGGGACAGGACACACCGGGGAGCTGTTTTTT. This translates into CASSGTGHTGELFF.

The V call is TRBV29-1, the J call TRBJ1-1, with 7 bases matching TRBD1. In germline, CDR1 is SQVTM, CDR2 ANQGSEA. The CDR3 totals 12 residues. Trimming removed 5 bases from V and 2 bases from J; junction bases left unmatched: 2. The CDR3 sequence is CSVRQGNTEAFF. The CDR3 DNA is TGCAGCGTTAGACAGGGAAACACTGAAGCTTTCTTT.

This clonotype was counted at least ten times. The rearrangement links TRBV11-2 to TRBJ1-6; D is uncertain. Trimming shortened V by 0 bases and J by 8 bases, and 5 bases separated the two germline ends. In germline, CDR1 is SGHAT, CDR2 FQNNGV. This CDR3 region has 13 residues. Here the CDR3 reads CASSLESDSPLHF. In nucleotides, the CDR3 is TGTGCCAGCAGCTTAGAATCTGATTCACCCCTCCACTTT.

This clonotype was counted a few times. The V gene is TRBV29-1, the J gene TRBJ2-7; D may be TRBD1 (5 bases). The CDR3 consists of 13 residues. Trimming took off 4 bases at V and 1 base at J, with 11 bases between the two ends. Looked up from germline, CDR1 is SQVTM and CDR2 is ANQGSEA. The CDR3 sequence: CSVVRPGSYEQYF. The CDR3 DNA reads TGCAGCGTTGTTCGGCCAGGGTCCTACGAGCAGTACTTC.